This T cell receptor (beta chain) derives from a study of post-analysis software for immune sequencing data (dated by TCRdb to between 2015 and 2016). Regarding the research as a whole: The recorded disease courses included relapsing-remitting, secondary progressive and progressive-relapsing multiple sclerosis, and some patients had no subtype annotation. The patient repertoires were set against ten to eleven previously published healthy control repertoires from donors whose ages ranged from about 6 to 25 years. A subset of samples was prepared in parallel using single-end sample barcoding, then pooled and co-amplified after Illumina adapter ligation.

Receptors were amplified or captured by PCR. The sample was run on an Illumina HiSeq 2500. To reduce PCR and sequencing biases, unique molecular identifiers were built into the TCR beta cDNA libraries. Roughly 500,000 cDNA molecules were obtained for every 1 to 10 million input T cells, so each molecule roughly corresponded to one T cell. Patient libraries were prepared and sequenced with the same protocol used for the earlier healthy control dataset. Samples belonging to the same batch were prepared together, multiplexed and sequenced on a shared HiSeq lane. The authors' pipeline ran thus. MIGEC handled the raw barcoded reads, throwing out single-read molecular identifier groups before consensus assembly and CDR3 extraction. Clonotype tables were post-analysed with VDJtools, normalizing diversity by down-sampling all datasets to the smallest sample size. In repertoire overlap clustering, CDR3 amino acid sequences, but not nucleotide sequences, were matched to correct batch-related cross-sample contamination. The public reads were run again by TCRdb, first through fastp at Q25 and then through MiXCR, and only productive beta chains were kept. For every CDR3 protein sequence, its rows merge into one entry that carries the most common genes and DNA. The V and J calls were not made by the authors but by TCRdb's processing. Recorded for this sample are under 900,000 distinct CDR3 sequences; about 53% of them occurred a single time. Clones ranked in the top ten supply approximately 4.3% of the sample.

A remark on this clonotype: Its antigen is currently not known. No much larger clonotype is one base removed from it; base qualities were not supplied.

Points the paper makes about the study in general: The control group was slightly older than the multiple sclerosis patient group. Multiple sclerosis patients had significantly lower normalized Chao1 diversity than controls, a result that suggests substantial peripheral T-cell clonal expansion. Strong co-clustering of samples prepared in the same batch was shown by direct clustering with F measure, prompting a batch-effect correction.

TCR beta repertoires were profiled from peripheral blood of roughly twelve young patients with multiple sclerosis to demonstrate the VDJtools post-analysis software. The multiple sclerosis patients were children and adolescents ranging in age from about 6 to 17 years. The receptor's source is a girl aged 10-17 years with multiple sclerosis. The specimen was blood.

The base sequence is TGCAGTGCTAGAGATTCGTGGGCGGGCGCGAGCTCCTACAATGAGCAGTTCTTC. Its protein is CSARDSWAGASSYNEQFF. The sequence links TRBV20-1 to TRBJ2-1; a tentative D call is TRBD2 (5 bases match). CDR1 is given as DFQATT and CDR2 as SNEGSKA, both from the germline V gene (reference sequence). Its CDR3 holds 18 amino acids, cysteine through phenylalanine. CDR3 DNA is the only sequence kept; it has 54 bases, read in frame from the first base. V is shortened by 0 bases, J by 0 bases, and the region joining them spans 18 bases.